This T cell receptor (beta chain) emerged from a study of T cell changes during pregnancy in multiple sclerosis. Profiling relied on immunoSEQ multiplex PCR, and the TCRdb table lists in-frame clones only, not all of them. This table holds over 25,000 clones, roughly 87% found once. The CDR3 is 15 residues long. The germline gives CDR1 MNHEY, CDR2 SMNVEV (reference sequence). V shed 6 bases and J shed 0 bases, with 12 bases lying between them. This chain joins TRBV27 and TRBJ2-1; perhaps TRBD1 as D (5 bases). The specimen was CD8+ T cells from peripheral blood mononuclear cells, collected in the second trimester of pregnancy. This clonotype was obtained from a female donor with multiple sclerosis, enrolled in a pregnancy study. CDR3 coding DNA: TGTGCCAGCAGACTTGACAGAAGCTCCTACAATGAGCAGTTCTTC. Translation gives CASRLDRSSYNEQFF.